Sequencing of this TCR beta chain was carried out in a study of CD8+ T cells in alopecia areata. The treatment here: oral pan-JAK inhibitor, 5-10 mg twice daily. The authors extracted RNA and reverse transcribed it into cDNA as the sequencing template. The table came from immunoSEQ multiplex PCR; TCRdb's copy has only in-frame clones and leaves some out. The table has 150,000 to 250,000 clones, 58% seen once; the top ten hold roughly 5.8%. This CDR3 region has 13 residues. CDR1 and CDR2 from the germline V gene are LGHNA and YSLEER. V dropped 4 bases and J dropped 5; count of bases not matched to a gene: 4.

The receptor's source is a human donor with alopecia areata. The chain carries TRBV4-3 and TRBJ1-1, with 7 bases matching TRBD1. The starting material was CD4+ T cells sorted from blood, obtained at week 24, from a patient treated with tofacitinib. CDR3 DNA: TGCGCCAGCAGCCCCTGGACAGGTACTGAAGCTTTCTTT. Its protein product is CASSPWTGTEAFF.